These 10 T cell receptor beta chains were all obtained from the same sample, sequenced in a study of T cells in women clearing cervical HPV infection. Profiled with immunoSEQ multiplex PCR; TCRdb holds only in-frame clones, not every one. In total, the table holds roughly 37,000 clones. The sequenced sample was blood buffy coat. These receptors all stem from a woman between 18 and 70 years old with a cervical HPV16 infection that either progressed to CIN3+ or cleared (not recorded which).

With respect to this clone: Read sequence stops 3 residues before the CDR3 end, and the germline J gene provides the missing end. J is TRBJ2-3 and V is TRBV7-3, with 12 bases identical to TRBD2. Germline loops: CDR1 SGHTA, CDR2 FQGTGA. The CDR3 sequence is 15 residues long. CDR3 loop: CASSRTSGEGETQYF. Partial CDR3 DNA: TGTGCCAGCAGTCGGACTAGCGGGGAGGGAGAGACG.

Concerning this clone itself: The CDR3 end lies 3 residues beyond the end of the read and is filled in from the germline J gene. The chain couples TRBV7-3 to TRBJ2-4; 9 bases map to TRBD1. The germline gives CDR1 SGHTA, CDR2 FQGTGA. The CDR3 totals 13 residues. The chain's CDR3 is CASSPDRGQPQYF. The part of the CDR3 DNA that was read is TGTGCCAGCAGCCCGGACAGGGGACAGCCT.

As concerns this clone: The CDR3 goes on 3 residues after the read ends, and that part is filled in from the germline J gene. The chain uses TRBV20-1 and TRBJ2-4; TRBD2 is a possible D gene (7 bases). Germline V gene lookup returns CDR1 DFQATT and CDR2 SNEGSKA (reference sequence). The CDR3 covers 15 residues. V lost 1 base and J 8 bases, leaving 18 bases between the germline ends. CDR3 protein: CSARGPGGRVDIQYF. The covered CDR3 bases are TGCAGTGCTAGAGGTCCGGGGGGCAGGGTGGACATT.

The covered CDR3 bases are TGTGCCAGCAGCCGCCCGGGTGATGAG. This encodes CASSRPGDE. The whole CDR3 protein is CASSRPGDEQFF. This chain links TRBV7-3 with TRBJ2-1; D gene ambiguous. The CDR3 goes on 3 residues after the read ends, and that part is filled in from the germline J gene. Germline V gene sequence: CDR1 SGHTA, CDR2 FQGTGA. The CDR3 contains 12 residues. Trimming cost V 5 bases and J 8 bases, with 10 bases left between them. Based on the CDR3 plus reference TRBV7-3 and TRBJ2-1, the full variable domain is GAGVSQTPSNKVTEKGKYVELRCDPISGHTALYWYRQSLGQGPEFLIYFQGTGAADDSGLPNDRFFAVRPEGSVSTLKIQRTERGDSAVYLCASSRPGDEQFFGPGTRLTVL.

About this clone itself: The read ends 3 residues before the CDR3 terminus; that terminus is restored from the germline J gene. The chain combines TRBV20-1 with TRBJ2-6, with a tentative D call TRBD1 (5 bases). V was pared by 0 bases and J by 0 bases, with 15 bases between. Germline CDR1 and CDR2: DFQATT and SNEGSKA (reference sequence). The CDR3 runs 18 residues. The part of the CDR3 DNA that was read is TGCAGTGCTAGAGATCGACAGCTATTGAGCTCTGGGGCCAACGTC. Amino acids: CSARDRQLLSSGANV. The entire CDR3 is CSARDRQLLSSGANVLTF.

A remark on this clone: Read coverage stops 3 residues before the CDR3 terminus; the germline J gene supplies the remainder. The chain has TRBV20-1 and TRBJ2-1, with 14 bases matching TRBD2. Trimming removed 5 bases from V and 8 bases from J; junction bases left unmatched: 11. The CDR3 runs to 16 residues. Germline-derived CDR1 and CDR2 are DFQATT and SNEGSKA (reference sequence). This chain's CDR3 is CSAAGTSGGLLDEQFF. CDR3 bases read: TGCAGTGCTGCCGGGACTAGCGGGGGCCTGTTGGATGAG.

Worth noting for this clone: The read falls 3 residues short of the CDR3 end, and the missing part is taken from the germline J gene. V and J are TRBV19 and TRBJ2-1; D is uncertain. Germline V gives CDR1 LNHDA, CDR2 SQIVND (reference sequence). The CDR3 spans 12 residues. V dropped 4 bases and J dropped 9 bases, with 10 bases sitting between them. CDR3 protein: CASSTTIGEQFF. The CDR3 bases that were read are TGTGCCAGTAGTACTACCATTGGTGAG. The complete variable domain, with remaining parts taken from reference TRBV19 and TRBJ2-1, reads DGGITQSPKYLFRKEGQNVTLSCEQNLNHDAMYWYRQDPGQGLRLIYYSQIVNDFQKGDIAEGYSVSREKKESFPLTVTSAQKNPTAFYLCASSTTIGEQFFGPGTRLTVL.

Notes on this clone: With the read ending 3 residues before the CDR3 end, the germline J gene is used to fill in that end. The chain couples TRBV18 to TRBJ2-3; D gene ambiguous. Germline CDR1 is KGHSH and CDR2 is LQKENI. This CDR3 comprises 15 residues. CDR3 in amino acids: CASSPSRAIQETQYF. Incomplete CDR3 DNA: TGTGCCAGCTCACCATCGAGAGCTATTCAAGAGACG.

As regards this clone: The read comes to an end 3 residues before the CDR3 does, leaving the germline J gene to fill in the end. The V gene is TRBV19, the J gene TRBJ2-6, with 10 bases fitting TRBD1. Trimming at V came to 7 bases and at J to 4 bases, leaving 13 bases not matched to a gene. The length of the CDR3 is 18 residues. Looked up from germline, CDR1 is LNHDA and CDR2 is SQIVND (reference sequence). The CDR3 sequence: CASTSGQGFYGGANVLTF. Incomplete CDR3 DNA: TGTGCCAGTACCTCGGGACAGGGGTTTTACGGGGGGGCCAACGTC.

On this clone: Read sequence stops 3 residues before the CDR3 end, and the germline J gene provides the missing end. This rearrangement joins TRBV19 to TRBJ1-2; D is unclear. Germline-derived CDR1 and CDR2 are LNHDA and SQIVND (reference sequence). This CDR3 region has 18 residues. This CDR3 reads CASSIDATDAIAKNIYTF. The DNA read from the CDR3 is TGTGCCAGTAGTATAGATGCCACCGACGCTATAGCCAAAAACATC.